The clone carrying this T cell receptor (beta chain) came up a few times. The antigen remains unidentified. These data are taken from a study of identical twins. General observations from the study: Some out-of-frame alpha sequences were shared by twins, and these showed excess low generation probability.

V dropped 5 bases and J dropped 0 bases, with 12 bases sitting between them. The CDR3 extends over 15 amino acids. The germline V gene has CDR1 PRHDT and CDR2 FYEKMQ (reference sequence). TCRdb re-derived calls from the 5' RACE reads in MiXCR, one entry per CDR3 protein. In the table there are fewer than 250,000 distinct CDR3 sequences, 5.5% to 8% of which are singletons. The sample was also reused in another study, on yellow fever vaccine responses in identical twins.

The sample taken for sequencing was memory (CD45RO+) T cells sorted from blood. The receptor was derived from a woman aged 18-29 years in good health. The chain employs TRBV13 and TRBJ2-3; D gene uncertain. The CDR3: CASSLTLTSTDTQYF. Written as DNA, the CDR3 is TGTGCCAGCAGCCTCACCTTGACTAGCACAGATACGCAGTATTTT.